This TCR beta chain was recovered during a study of regulatory T cells in long-lasting Graves disease. TCR beta libraries were built with iRepertoire HTBI primers and Arm-PCR of CDR3 regions. A single record per CDR3 protein comes from TCRdb applying MiXCR to the multiplex PCR reads. The table includes 400,000 to 500,000 distinct CDR3 sequences, around 20% detected once. This clonotype was counted ten times or more. Time point of the sample: persistent/refractory GD, antithyroid drugs over 5 years with positive TRAb. The authors made the TCR library using RNA they extracted from PBMCs. Per American Thyroid Association guidelines, Graves' disease was diagnosed. Sample: peripheral blood mononuclear cells (PBMCs), taken when the disease was refractory, from a patient treated with antithyroid drugs. The sequence was collected from a female donor with Graves disease.

The CDR3 nucleotides are TGCAGCGCCGGGTCCAGGGGCTTTTCGAACACTGAAGCTTTCTTT. As protein: CSAGSRGFSNTEAFF. The genes are TRBV29-1 and TRBJ1-1; D possibly corresponds to TRBD1 (6 bases). The CDR3 sequence is 15 residues long. Germline CDR1 reads SQVTM; CDR2 reads ANQGSEA. Trimming stripped 7 bases from V and 1 base from J, with 19 bases between.